The 21 T cell receptor beta chains below all came from one sample that was sequenced in a study of spatial heterogeneity in lung cancer (dated by TCRdb to between 2018 and 2020). Library creation used 5' RACE. The data were produced on a NextSeq 500. TCRdb ran its own pipeline on the public reads, namely fastp trimming at Q25 and MiXCR clone calling, and kept in-frame beta chains. A single entry per CDR3 protein holds the most common genes and DNA from its merged rows. Recorded for this sample are roughly 120,000 distinct CDR3 sequences; over 9% of them occurred a single time. Roughly 17% of the sample is taken by the ten largest. The time point label, read with the paper, signifies: blood at routine non-recurrence follow-up after resection. TCR sequencing used whole RNA extracted from tumor and nontumor lung tissue, or from cryopreserved PBMC samples, without cell sorting. Sequencing was performed on PBMCs, taken at follow-up. The receptors were gathered from a male donor with early-stage non-small cell lung cancer.

Only a few counts were recorded for this clonotype. The chain employs TRBV5-1 and TRBJ2-2; D call uncertain. The V gene lost 4 bases and the J gene lost 4 bases, with 14 bases spanning the gap. The CDR3 extends over 15 amino acids. The germline CDR1 and CDR2 sequences are SGHRS and YFSETQ. Here the CDR3 reads CASSRDTFGTGELFF. For the CDR3, the DNA is TGCGCCAGCAGCCGTGACACCTTCGGCACCGGGGAGCTGTTTTTT.

In this sample, this clonotype turned up a few times. The V gene is TRBV21-1, the J gene TRBJ1-5. TRBV21-1 represents a pseudogene. The CDR3 spans 14 residues. CDR3 in amino acids: CASSSFIVYQPQHF. The CDR3 region has the DNA TGTGCCAGCAGCTCTTTCATCGTGTATCAGCCCCAGCATTTT.

This clonotype has ten or more counts. The J gene is TRBJ2-7, the V gene TRBV10-3; 7 nucleotides agree with TRBD2. Trimming at V came to 4 bases and at J to 4 bases, leaving 1 base not matched to a gene. Germline lookup yields CDR1 ENHRY and CDR2 SYGVKD. The CDR3 is made up of 12 amino acids. CDR3 residues: CAISGGGYEQYF. CDR3 coding DNA: TGTGCCATCAGTGGGGGAGGGTACGAGCAGTACTTC.

This clonotype came up a few times. V and J are TRBV15 and TRBJ2-3, with 7 bases aligning to TRBD2. Looked up from germline, CDR1 is LNHNV and CDR2 is YYDKDF (reference sequence). The CDR3 is 13 residues long. The junction had 2 bases not matched to a gene; V was cut back by 6 bases and J by 2 bases. The CDR3 reads CATRAGTTDTQYF. Written as DNA, the CDR3 is TGTGCCACCAGAGCGGGGACCACAGATACGCAGTATTTT.

The chain links TRBV4-1 to TRBJ2-3; TRBD2 agrees at 7 bases. CDR1 is MGHRA, CDR2 YSYEKL, per germline. V shed 5 bases, J shed 3 bases, and the junction held 5 bases outside the gene matches. CDR3 size: 14 residues. The CDR3 region is CASSWGGPTDTQYF. In DNA, the CDR3 is TGCGCCAGCAGCTGGGGGGGACCTACAGATACGCAGTATTTT.

The table lists this clonotype with many counts. The CDR3 sequence: CASSSPGQGTTGELFF. CDR3 DNA sequence: TGTGCCAGCAGCTCACCGGGACAGGGCACCACCGGGGAGCTGTTTTTT. The rearrangement uses TRBV7-3 and TRBJ2-2, with 9 bases that match TRBD1. From germline, CDR1 is SGHTA and CDR2 FQGTGA. V trimming: 4 bases; J trimming: 4 bases; junction bases outside the gene matches: 7. This CDR3 is 16 amino acids long. Looking up the rest from reference TRBV7-3 and TRBJ2-2 gives the full variable domain: GAGVSQTPSNKVTEKGKYVELRCDPISGHTALYWYRQSLGQGPEFLIYFQGTGAADDSGLPNDRFFAVRPEGSVSTLKIQRTERGDSAVYLCASSSPGQGTTGELFFGEGSRLTVL.

This clonotype came up a few times. The chain links TRBV7-9 to TRBJ2-3; D gene ambiguous. The CDR3 consists of 14 residues. Trimming stripped 5 bases from V and 2 bases from J, with 11 bases between. CDR1 is SEHNR and CDR2 is FQNEAQ in the germline V gene (reference sequence). The CDR3 loop is CASSPARFTDTQYF. The CDR3 nucleotides read TGTGCCAGCAGCCCCGCCCGGTTCACAGATACGCAGTATTTT.

This clonotype was detected a few times. The chain combines TRBV6-2 or TRBV6-3 with TRBJ1-2; D unresolved. V dropped 2 bases and J dropped 7 bases, with 11 bases sitting between them. CDR3 length: 13 residues. CDR1 is MNHEY, CDR2 SVGEGT, per germline. The CDR3, as DNA: TGTGCCAGCAGTTACAGGCAGCGAAGTGGCTACACCTTC. This sequence encodes CASSYRQRSGYTF.

This clonotype was recorded a few times. The chain combines TRBV2 with TRBJ2-3; D remains ambiguous. V was trimmed by 5 bases and J by 2 bases, leaving 11 bases between them. The CDR3 consists of 14 residues. The germline CDR1 and CDR2 sequences are SNHLY and FYNNEI. The CDR3 sequence is CASSPESNTDTQYF. CDR3 DNA: TGTGCCAGCAGTCCGGAATCTAACACAGATACGCAGTATTTT.

The rearrangement uses TRBV7-9 and TRBJ2-5; 10 bases line up with TRBD1. Per the germline V gene, CDR1 is SEHNR and CDR2 is FQNEAQ (reference sequence). V was clipped by 6 bases and J by 0 bases; unmatched bases: 7. The length of the CDR3 is 16 residues. CDR3 DNA sequence: TGTGCCAGCAGACTCGGACAGGGGGGCAACCAAGAGACCCAGTACTTC. Residues: CASRLGQGGNQETQYF.

The chain couples TRBV11-2 to TRBJ2-2; a possible D gene is TRBD2 (6 bases). CDR1 and CDR2 from the germline V gene are SGHAT and FQNNGV. The CDR3 loop spans 16 amino acids. V was trimmed by 5 bases and J by 5 bases, leaving 18 bases between them. CDR3 sequence reads: CASSLVPSVYTGELFF. In nucleotides, the CDR3 is TGTGCCAGCAGCCTAGTACCTAGCGTGTATACCGGGGAGCTGTTTTTT.

There are a few counts of this clonotype. The rearrangement links TRBV5-6 to TRBJ1-2; no reliable D call. Germline values: CDR1 SGHDT, CDR2 YYEEEE. Trimming took 4 bases from V and 2 from J, leaving 6 bases between them. The CDR3 runs 12 residues. The CDR3 here is CASSIPNYGYTF. DNA for the CDR3: TGTGCCAGCAGCATACCGAACTATGGCTACACCTTC. Based on the CDR3 plus reference TRBV5-6 and TRBJ1-2, the full variable domain is DAGVTQSPTHLIKTRGQQVTLRCSPKSGHDTVSWYQQALGQGPQFIFQYYEEEERQRGNFPDRFSGHQFPNYSSELNVNALLLGDSALYLCASSIPNYGYTFGSGTRLTVV.

This clonotype was found many times. The J gene is TRBJ2-2, the V gene TRBV5-1; D is possibly TRBD1 (6 bases). V lost 5 bases to trimming and J lost 3 bases, with 14 bases between them. This CDR3 spans 15 amino acids. Germline V gene lookup returns CDR1 SGHRS and CDR2 YFSETQ. The CDR3 nucleotides are TGCGCCAGCAGGGACAGCCTGTTATACACCGGGGAGCTGTTTTTT. It translates to CASRDSLLYTGELFF.

The rearrangement uses TRBV7-3 and TRBJ2-3; 9 positions agree with TRBD1. Germline CDR1 reads SGHTA; CDR2 reads FQGTGA. The CDR3 runs to 15 residues. Germline trimming cut 5 bases from V and 0 bases from J; bases unmatched to any gene: 3. CDR3 sequence: CASSKGQGSTDTQYF. CDR3 nucleotide sequence: TGTGCCAGCAGCAAGGGACAGGGAAGCACAGATACGCAGTATTTT.

This clonotype was found a few times. This rearrangement joins TRBV6-6 to TRBJ1-5, with 7 bases matching TRBD1. Germline V gene lookup returns CDR1 MNHNY and CDR2 SVGAGI (reference sequence). The CDR3 has 16 residues. Germline trimming cut 3 bases from V and 0 bases from J; bases unmatched to any gene: 5. In DNA form, the CDR3 reads TGTGCCAGCAGTTATGGGACAGTGTATAGCAATCAGCCCCAGCATTTT. Its protein is CASSYGTVYSNQPQHF.

This clonotype was counted ten times or more. This chain links TRBV2 with TRBJ2-2, with 12 bases matching TRBD2. V was pared by 8 bases and J by 1 base, with 5 bases of the junction left unmatched. The CDR3 is 16 amino acids. CDR1 and CDR2 (germline): SNHLY, FYNNEI. The CDR3 bases are TGTGCCAGCCGCACTAGCGGGGGGCAGAACACCGGGGAGCTGTTTTTT. Its translation is CASRTSGGQNTGELFF.

This clonotype occurred a few times. The chain joins TRBV28 to TRBJ2-1, with D possibly TRBD2 on 6 matching bases. CDR3 length: 12 residues. The V end lost 10 bases, the J end lost 9 bases, and 16 bases lay between the germline ends. The germline gives CDR1 MDHEN, CDR2 SYDVKM. CDR3 loop: CAIRLGAGEQFF. The CDR3 nucleotides are TGTGCCATCCGCCTCGGAGCGGGTGAGCAGTTCTTC.

This clonotype showed up just a few times. CDR3 amino acids: CSADGQAYEQYF. As DNA, the CDR3 is TGCAGTGCTGATGGACAGGCATACGAGCAGTACTTC. The rearrangement joins TRBV20-1 to TRBJ2-7, with 7 bases aligning to TRBD1. V lost 5 bases and J lost 4; bases outside the gene matches: 5. This CDR3 region has 12 residues. Germline CDR1 and CDR2: DFQATT and SNEGSKA (reference sequence).

The V call is TRBV5-5, the J call TRBJ1-4; TRBD1 matches at 9 bases. The CDR3 contains 15 residues. The germline V gene has CDR1 SGHKS and CDR2 YYEKEE (reference sequence). V dropped 4 bases and J dropped 4; count of bases not matched to a gene: 5. CDR3: CASSGGTGLNEKLFF. The CDR3 DNA reads TGTGCCAGCAGCGGCGGGACAGGGCTTAATGAAAAACTGTTTTTT.

This clonotype was seen at least ten times. This chain joins TRBV14 and TRBJ1-2; 7 positions match TRBD1. This CDR3 comprises 20 residues. The trim removed 4 bases at V and 2 bases at J, leaving 22 bases unmatched. Germline CDR1 reads SGHDN; CDR2 reads FVKESK. CDR3 bases: TGTGCCAGCAGCCGCACTCGACAGGGTTTCATACCAGGCGTAAACTATGGCTACACCTTC. It encodes CASSRTRQGFIPGVNYGYTF.

This clonotype has more than one count but fewer than ten. The rearrangement joins TRBV30 to TRBJ1-1; no clear D gene. The V gene lost 1 base and the J gene lost 3 bases, with 12 bases spanning the gap. This CDR3 has 14 amino acids. The germline CDR1 and CDR2 sequences are GTSNPN and SVGIG (reference sequence). The CDR3 sequence: CAWSEAPRYTEAFF. In nucleotides, the CDR3 is TGTGCCTGGAGTGAGGCCCCTCGGTACACTGAAGCTTTCTTT. The whole variable domain, remainder taken from reference TRBV30 and TRBJ1-1, is SQTIHQWPATLVQPVGSPLSLECTVEGTSNPNLYWYRQAAGRGLQLLFYSVGIGQISSEVPQNLSASRPQDRQFILSSKKLLLSDSGFYLCAWSEAPRYTEAFFGQGTRLTVV.